What follows is one T cell receptor (beta chain) and its context. The antigen is not known. The data are from a study of T cell responses to AZD1222 COVID-19 vaccine. Across the whole study: Timing groups of about 4 and about 12 weeks for second doses were pooled.

The data were produced by immunoSEQ multiplex PCR, yet TCRdb's version contains in-frame clones alone and is incomplete. The sample carries under 150,000 clones, about 92% recorded once. Broader study findings: Baseline serostatus was positive in only a handful of AZD1222 recipients. Of spike-specific TCRs, nearly half reportedly target regions left unmutated in variants.

Trimming took 5 bases from V and 7 from J; bases not matched to a gene: 13. Germline V gene data show CDR1 as SGHTA and CDR2 as FQGNSA. There are 15 residues in the CDR3. The source was peripheral blood, collected on day 0 of AZD1222 vaccination. The V and J genes are TRBV7-2 and TRBJ2-7; 8 nucleotides agree with TRBD2. This receptor was taken from an adult in good health. The CDR3 loop reads CASSPWASGSREQYF. CDR3 nucleotide sequence: TGTGCCAGCAGCCCCTGGGCTAGCGGGTCCAGGGAGCAGTACTTC.